The clone carrying this TCR beta chain appeared many times. Antigen unknown. TCRdb called the 5' RACE reads again in MiXCR, with one record for every CDR3 protein. This sample has about 320,000 distinct CDR3 sequences, with 4% to 5.5% found just once. The record originates from a study of T cells after yellow fever vaccination. Study outcomes and limitations: Repertoires obtained by FACS sorting could include abundant clonotypes that entered as contaminants from the bulk population. A secondary response was less intense yet reached its peak sooner, at day 5 versus 15.

This CDR3 is 14 amino acids long. V trimming: 1 base; J trimming: 8 bases; junction bases outside the gene matches: 5. This receptor was obtained from a man aged 18 to 29 who received the YFV17D yellow fever vaccine. The material sequenced was PBMCs, taken 15 days after the yellow fever booster vaccination. The rearrangement uses TRBV12-3 or TRBV12-4 and TRBJ2-5, with 9 positions matching TRBD2. CDR3 nucleotide sequence: TGTGCCAGCAGTTTAGGGCTAGCGGGGAACACCCAGTACTTC. Translated, it gives CASSLGLAGNTQYF.